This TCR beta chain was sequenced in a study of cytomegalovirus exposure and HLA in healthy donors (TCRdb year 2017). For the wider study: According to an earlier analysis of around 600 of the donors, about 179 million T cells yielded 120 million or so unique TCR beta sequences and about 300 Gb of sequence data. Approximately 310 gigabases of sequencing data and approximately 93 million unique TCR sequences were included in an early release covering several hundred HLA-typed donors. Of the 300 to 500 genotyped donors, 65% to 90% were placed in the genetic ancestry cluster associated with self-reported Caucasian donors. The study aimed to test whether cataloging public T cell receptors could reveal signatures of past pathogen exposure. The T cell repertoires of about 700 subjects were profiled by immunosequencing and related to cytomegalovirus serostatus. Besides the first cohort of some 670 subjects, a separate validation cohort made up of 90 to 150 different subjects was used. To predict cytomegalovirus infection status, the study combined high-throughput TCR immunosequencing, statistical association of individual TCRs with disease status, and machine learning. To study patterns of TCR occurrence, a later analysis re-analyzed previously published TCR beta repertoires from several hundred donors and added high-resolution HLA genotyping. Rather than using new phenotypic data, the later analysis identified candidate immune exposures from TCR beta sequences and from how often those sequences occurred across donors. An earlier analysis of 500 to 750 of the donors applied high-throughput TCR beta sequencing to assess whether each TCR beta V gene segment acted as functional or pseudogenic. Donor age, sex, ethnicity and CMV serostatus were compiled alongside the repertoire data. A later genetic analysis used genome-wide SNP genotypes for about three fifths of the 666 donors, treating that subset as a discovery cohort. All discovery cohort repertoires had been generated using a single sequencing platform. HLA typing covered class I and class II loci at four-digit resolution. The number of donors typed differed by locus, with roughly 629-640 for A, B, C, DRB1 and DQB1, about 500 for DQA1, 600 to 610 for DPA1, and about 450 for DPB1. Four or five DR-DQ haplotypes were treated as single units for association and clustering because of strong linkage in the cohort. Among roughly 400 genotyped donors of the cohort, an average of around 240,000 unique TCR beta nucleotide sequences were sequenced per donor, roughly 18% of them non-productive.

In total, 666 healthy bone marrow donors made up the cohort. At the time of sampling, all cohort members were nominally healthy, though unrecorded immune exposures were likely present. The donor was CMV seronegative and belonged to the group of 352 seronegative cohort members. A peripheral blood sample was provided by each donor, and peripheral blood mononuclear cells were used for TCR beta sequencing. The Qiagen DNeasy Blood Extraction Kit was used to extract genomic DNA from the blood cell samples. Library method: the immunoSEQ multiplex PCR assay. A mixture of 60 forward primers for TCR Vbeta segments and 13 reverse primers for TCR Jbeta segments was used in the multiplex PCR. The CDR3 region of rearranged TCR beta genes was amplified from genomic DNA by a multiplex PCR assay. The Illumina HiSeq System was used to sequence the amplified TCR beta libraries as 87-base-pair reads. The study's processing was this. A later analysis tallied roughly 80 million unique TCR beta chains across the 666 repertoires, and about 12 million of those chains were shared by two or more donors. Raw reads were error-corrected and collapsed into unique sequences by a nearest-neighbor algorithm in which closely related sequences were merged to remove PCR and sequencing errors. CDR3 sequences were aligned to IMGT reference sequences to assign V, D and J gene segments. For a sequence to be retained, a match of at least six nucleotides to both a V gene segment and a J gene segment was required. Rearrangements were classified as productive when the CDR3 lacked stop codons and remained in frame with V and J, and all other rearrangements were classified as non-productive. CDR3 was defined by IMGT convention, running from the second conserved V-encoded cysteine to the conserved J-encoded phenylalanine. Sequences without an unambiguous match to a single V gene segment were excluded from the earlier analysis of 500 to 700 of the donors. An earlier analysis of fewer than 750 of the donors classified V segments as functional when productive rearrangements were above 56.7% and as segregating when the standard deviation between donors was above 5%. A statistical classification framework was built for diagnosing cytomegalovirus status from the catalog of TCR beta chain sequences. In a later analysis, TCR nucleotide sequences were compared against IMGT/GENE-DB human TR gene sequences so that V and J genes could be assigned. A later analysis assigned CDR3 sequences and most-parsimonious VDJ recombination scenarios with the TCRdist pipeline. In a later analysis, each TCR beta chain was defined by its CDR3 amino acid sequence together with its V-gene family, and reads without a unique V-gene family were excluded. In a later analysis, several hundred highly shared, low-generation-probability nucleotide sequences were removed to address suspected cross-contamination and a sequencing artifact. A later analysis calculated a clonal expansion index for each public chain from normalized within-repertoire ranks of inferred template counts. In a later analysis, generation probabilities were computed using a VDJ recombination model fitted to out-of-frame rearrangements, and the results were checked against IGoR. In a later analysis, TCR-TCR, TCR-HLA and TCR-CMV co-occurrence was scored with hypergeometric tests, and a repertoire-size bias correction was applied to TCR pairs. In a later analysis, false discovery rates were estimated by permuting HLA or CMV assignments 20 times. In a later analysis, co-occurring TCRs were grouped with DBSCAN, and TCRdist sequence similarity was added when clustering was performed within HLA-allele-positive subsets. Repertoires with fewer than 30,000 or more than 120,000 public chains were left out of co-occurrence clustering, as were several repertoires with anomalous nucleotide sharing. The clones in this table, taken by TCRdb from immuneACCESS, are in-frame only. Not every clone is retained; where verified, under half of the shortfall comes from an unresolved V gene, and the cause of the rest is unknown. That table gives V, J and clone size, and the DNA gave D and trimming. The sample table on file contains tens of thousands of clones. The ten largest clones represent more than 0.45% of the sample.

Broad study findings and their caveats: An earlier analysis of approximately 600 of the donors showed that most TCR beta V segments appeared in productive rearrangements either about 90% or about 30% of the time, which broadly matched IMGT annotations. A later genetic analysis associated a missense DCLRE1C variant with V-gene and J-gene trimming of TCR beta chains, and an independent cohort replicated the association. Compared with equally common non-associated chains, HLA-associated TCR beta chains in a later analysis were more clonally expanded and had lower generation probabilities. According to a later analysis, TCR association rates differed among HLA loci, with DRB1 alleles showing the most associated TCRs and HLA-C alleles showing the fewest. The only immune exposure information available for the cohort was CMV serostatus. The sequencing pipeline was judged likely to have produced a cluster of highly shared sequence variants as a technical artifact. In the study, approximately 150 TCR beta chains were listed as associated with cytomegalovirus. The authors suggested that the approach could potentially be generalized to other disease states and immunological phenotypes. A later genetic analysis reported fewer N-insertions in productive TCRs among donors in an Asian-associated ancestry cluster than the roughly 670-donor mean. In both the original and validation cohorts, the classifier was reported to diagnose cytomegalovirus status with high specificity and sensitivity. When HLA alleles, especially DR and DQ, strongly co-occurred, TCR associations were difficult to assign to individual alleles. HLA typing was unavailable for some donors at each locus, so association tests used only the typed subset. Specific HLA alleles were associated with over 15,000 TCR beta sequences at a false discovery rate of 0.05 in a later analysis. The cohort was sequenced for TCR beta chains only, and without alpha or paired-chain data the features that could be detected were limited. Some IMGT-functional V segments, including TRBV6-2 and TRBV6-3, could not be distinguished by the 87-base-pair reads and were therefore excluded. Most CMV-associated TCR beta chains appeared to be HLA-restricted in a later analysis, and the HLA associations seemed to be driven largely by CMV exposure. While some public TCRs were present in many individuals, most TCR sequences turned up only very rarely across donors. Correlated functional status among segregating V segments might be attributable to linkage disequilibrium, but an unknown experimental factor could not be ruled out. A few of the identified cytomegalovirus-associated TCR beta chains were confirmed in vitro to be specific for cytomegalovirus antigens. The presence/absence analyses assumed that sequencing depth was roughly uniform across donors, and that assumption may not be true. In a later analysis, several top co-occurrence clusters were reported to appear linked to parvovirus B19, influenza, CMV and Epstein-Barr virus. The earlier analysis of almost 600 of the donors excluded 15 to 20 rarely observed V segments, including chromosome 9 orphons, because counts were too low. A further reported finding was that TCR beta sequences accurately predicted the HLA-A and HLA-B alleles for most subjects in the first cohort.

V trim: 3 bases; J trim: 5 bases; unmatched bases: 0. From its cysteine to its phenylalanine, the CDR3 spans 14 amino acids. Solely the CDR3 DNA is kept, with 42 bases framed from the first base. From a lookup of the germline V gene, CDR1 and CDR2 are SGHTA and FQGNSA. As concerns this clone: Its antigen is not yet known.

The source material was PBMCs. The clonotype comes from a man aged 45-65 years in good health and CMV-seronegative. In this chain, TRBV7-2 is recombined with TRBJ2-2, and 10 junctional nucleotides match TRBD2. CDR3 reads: CASSLGLATGELFF. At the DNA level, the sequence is TGTGCCAGCAGCTTGGGACTAGCGACCGGGGAGCTGTTTTTT.